This TCR beta chain comes out of a study of control samples from healthy donors and cancer patients. Trimming shortened V by 2 bases and J by 0 bases, and 17 bases separated the two germline ends. Germline lookup yields CDR1 MNHEY and CDR2 SVGEGT. This CDR3 has 18 residues. Assay: immunoSEQ multiplex PCR; the TCRdb copy retains only in-frame clones and omits some. The table includes roughly 28,000 clones, around 79% detected once. The rearrangement uses TRBV6-2 or TRBV6-3 and TRBJ1-5; D unresolved. The sequenced sample consisted of PBMCs. This TCR derives from a man aged 60 to 75 with head and neck cancer. CDR3 bases: TGTGCCAGCAGTTACAACGCCAACCCAGGATATAGCAATCAGCCCCAGCATTTT. It encodes CASSYNANPGYSNQPQHF.